This TCR beta chain appears in the sequencing data of a study of shared clonotypes between healthy human individuals. This clone was observed a single time. Sequencing used immunoSEQ multiplex PCR; TCRdb keeps in-frame clones, though not all of them. The sample consists of about 770,000 clones, over 60% of them appearing once. The V and J ends lost 2 bases and 0 bases respectively, with 3 bases between them. This CDR3 contains 13 residues. In germline, CDR1 is MNHEY, CDR2 SMNVEV (reference sequence). The clonotype was recovered from a woman in her thirties in good health. V is TRBV27 and J is TRBJ2-3; D call uncertain. Source material: memory CD4+ T cells sorted from blood. Described subset: CD45RA-negative fraction. CDR3 protein: CASSLGSTDTQYF. The DNA of the CDR3 is TGTGCCAGCAGTTTAGGGAGCACAGATACGCAGTATTTT.